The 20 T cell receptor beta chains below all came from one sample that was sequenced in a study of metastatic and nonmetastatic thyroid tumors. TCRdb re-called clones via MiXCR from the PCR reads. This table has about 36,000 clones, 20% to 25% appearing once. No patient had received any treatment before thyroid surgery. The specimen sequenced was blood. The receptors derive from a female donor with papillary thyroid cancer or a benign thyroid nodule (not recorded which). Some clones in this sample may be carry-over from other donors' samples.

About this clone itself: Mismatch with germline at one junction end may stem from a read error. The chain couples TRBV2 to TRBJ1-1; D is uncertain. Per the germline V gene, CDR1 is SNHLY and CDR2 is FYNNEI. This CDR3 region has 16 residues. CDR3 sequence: CASIEAYSEMNTEAFF. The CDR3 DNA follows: TGTGCCAGCATTGAAGCCTACAGTGAGATGAACACTGAAGCTTTCTTT.

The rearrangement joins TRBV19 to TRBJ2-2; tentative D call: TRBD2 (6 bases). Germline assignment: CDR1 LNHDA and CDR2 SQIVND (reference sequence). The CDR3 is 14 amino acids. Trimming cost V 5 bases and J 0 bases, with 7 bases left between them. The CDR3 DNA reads TGTGCCAGTAGTGGGACTCCGAACACCGGGGAGCTGTTTTTT. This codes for CASSGTPNTGELFF.

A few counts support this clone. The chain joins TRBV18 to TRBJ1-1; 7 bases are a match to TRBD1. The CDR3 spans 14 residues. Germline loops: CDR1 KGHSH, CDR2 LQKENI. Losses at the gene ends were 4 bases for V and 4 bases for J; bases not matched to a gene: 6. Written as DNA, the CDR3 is TGTGCCAGCTCACGATCAGGGGGAAGCACTGAAGCTTTCTTT. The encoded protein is CASSRSGGSTEAFF.

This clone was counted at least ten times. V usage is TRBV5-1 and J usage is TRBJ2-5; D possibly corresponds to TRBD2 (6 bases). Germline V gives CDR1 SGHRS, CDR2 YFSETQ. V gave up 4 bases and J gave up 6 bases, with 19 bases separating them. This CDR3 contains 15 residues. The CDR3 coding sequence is TGCGCCAGCAGCCTCCGGGACTCGGGTATAAAGACCCAGTACTTC. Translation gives CASSLRDSGIKTQYF.

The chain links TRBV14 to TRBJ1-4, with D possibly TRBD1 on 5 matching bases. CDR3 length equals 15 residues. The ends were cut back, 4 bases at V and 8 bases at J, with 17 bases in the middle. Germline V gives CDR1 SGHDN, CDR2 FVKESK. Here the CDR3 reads CASSPRWGVREKLFF. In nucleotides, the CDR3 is TGTGCCAGCAGCCCTCGGTGGGGGGTAAGAGAAAAACTGTTTTTT.

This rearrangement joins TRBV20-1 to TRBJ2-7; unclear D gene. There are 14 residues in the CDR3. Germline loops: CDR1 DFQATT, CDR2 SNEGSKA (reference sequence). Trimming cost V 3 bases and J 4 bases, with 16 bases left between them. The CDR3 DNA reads TGCAGTGCTAGTCCTCCTAGAGAAGTTTACGAGCAGTACTTC. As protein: CSASPPREVYEQYF.

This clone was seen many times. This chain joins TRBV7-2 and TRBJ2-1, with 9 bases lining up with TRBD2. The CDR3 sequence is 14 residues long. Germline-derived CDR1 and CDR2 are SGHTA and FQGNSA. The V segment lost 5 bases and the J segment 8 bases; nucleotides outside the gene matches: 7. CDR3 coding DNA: TGTGCCAGCAGCATTAGCGGGAGTTATTATGAGCAGTTCTTC. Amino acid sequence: CASSISGSYYEQFF.

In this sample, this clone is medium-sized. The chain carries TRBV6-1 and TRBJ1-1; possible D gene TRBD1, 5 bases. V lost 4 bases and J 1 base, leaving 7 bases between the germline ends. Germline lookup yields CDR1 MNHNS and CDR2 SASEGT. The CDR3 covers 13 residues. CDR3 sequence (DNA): TGTGCCAGCAGTGCCGGACAGAACACTGAAGCTTTCTTT. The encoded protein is CASSAGQNTEAFF.

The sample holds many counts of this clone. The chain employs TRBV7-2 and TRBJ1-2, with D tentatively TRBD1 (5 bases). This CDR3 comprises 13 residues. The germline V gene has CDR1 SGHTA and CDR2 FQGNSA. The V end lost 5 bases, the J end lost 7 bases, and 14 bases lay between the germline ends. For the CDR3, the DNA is TGTGCCAGCAGCCCCGCGGGGGTAGGTGGCTACACCTTC. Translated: CASSPAGVGGYTF.

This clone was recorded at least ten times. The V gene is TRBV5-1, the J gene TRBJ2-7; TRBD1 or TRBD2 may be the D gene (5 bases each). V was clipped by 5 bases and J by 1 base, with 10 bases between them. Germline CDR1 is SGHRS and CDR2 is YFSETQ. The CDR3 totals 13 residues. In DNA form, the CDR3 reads TGCGCCAGCAGTCGGGACGGGTCCTACGAGCAGTACTTC. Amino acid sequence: CASSRDGSYEQYF.

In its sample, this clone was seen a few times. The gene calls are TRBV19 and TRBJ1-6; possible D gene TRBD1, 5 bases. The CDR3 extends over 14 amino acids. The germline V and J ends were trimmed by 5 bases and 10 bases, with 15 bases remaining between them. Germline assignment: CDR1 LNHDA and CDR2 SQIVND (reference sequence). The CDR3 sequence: CASSETGQRSPLHF. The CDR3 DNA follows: TGTGCCAGTAGTGAAACAGGTCAAAGATCACCCCTCCACTTT.

The CDR3 sequence: CAWRVGGGGYTF. The CDR3 DNA reads as TGTGCCTGGAGGGTCGGGGGTGGTGGCTACACCTTC. The chain combines TRBV30 with TRBJ1-2; a possible D gene is TRBD1 (5 bases). The CDR3 runs 12 residues. V was cut by 3 bases and J by 7 bases, with 12 bases left in between. Germline V gene lookup returns CDR1 GTSNPN and CDR2 SVGIG (reference sequence).

CDR3 residues: CASSGVLGSTGELFF. CDR3 in DNA: TGTGCCAGCAGCGGAGTACTTGGTTCCACCGGGGAGCTGTTTTTT. The chain combines TRBV7-2 with TRBJ2-2; D remains ambiguous. From germline, CDR1 is SGHTA and CDR2 FQGNSA. There are 15 residues in the CDR3. With 5 bases removed from V and 4 bases from J, the gap between germline ends came to 14 bases.

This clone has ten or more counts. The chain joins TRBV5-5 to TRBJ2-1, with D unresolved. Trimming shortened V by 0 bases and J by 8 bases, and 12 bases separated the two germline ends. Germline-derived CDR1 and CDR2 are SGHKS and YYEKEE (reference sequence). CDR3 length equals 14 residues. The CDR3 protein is CASSLAPTTDEQFF. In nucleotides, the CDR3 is TGTGCCAGCAGCTTGGCCCCGACAACCGATGAGCAGTTCTTC.

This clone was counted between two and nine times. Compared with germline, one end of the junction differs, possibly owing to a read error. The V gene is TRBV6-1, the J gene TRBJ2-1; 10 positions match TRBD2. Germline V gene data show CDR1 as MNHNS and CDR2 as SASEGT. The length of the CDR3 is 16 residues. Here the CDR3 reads CVSSVGASGSPKEQFF. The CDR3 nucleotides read TGTGTCAGCAGTGTGGGGGCTAGCGGGAGTCCGAAGGAGCAGTTCTTC.

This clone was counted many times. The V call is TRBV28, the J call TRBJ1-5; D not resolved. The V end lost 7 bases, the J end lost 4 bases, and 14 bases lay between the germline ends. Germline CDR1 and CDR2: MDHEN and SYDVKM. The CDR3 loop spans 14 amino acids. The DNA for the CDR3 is TGTGCCAGCAAGAAGGCCGTCCCGAATCAGCCCCAGCATTTT. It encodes CASKKAVPNQPQHF.

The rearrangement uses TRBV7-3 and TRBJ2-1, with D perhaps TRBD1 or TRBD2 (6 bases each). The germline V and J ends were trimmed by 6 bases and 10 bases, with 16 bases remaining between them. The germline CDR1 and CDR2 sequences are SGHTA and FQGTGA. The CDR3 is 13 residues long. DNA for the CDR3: TGTGCCAGCAGACCTAGACTAGGGGGAGAGCAGTTCTTC. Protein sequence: CASRPRLGGEQFF.

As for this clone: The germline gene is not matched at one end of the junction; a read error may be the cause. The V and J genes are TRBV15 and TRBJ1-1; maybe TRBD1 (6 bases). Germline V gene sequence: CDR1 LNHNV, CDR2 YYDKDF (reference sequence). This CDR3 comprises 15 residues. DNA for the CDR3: TGTACCACCAGCAGAGGGGGGTCCAGGAACACTGAAGCTTTCTTT. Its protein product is CTTSRGGSRNTEAFF.

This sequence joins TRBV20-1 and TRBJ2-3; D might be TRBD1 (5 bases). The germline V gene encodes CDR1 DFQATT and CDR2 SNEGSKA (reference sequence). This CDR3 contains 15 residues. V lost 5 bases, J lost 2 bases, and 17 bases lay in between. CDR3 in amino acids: CSAGARVIVTDTQYF. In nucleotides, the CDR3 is TGCAGTGCTGGGGCCAGGGTAATCGTCACAGATACGCAGTATTTT.

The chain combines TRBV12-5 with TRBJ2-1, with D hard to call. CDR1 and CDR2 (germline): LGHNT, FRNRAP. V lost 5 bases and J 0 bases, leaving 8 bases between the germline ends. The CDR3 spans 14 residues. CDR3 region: CASGPGYSYNEQFF. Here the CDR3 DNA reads TGTGCTAGTGGTCCCGGATACTCCTACAATGAGCAGTTCTTC.